This TCR beta chain stems from a study of beta chain features in type 1 diabetes. Looking at the study overall: Patients were similar to healthy donors in age and gender (as well as in cell yields). All samples combined gave just under 110 million sorted cells for examination.

Findings and limits, study-wide: Significant though moderate, a shortening of TCRB CDR3s appeared in all four CD4+ subsets of Type 1 diabetes patients.

The isolated RNA, all of it, was reverse transcribed, so expressed TCRB transcripts were what got sequenced. Generated by immunoSEQ multiplex PCR, the TCRdb table keeps only in-frame clones and is missing some. The sample shows roughly 330,000 clones, approximately 9.9% of them seen only once. Averaging about 120 mL, one heparinised blood draw was given by each donor. The CDR3 is 15 residues long. The V segment lost 2 bases and the J segment 2 bases; nucleotides outside the gene matches: 4. Per the germline V gene, CDR1 is MNHEY and CDR2 is SVGAGI. On this clone: Its antigen is not identified.

Sequenced material: naive CD4+ T cells from blood. This sequence joins TRBV6-5 and TRBJ2-7, with TRBD2 identical over 9 bases. The clonotype originates from a young woman in good health. This chain's CDR3 is CASSYTSSGAYEQYF. CDR3 sequence (DNA): TGTGCCAGCAGTTACACGTCTAGCGGGGCCTACGAGCAGTACTTC.